The sequence of this T cell receptor beta chain was determined in a study of T-cell reconstitution after alpha-beta-depleted transplantation in children. Preparing the TCRbeta library involved the use of unique molecular identifiers. In TCRdb, the PCR reads were re-called with MiXCR into one record per CDR3 protein. The sample lists about 980,000 distinct CDR3 sequences; roughly 29% were seen once. This CDR3 has 15 amino acids. Germline loops: CDR1 SGHTA, CDR2 FQGNSA. V shed 5 bases and J shed 0 bases, with 8 bases lying between them. This sequence joins TRBV7-2 and TRBJ2-6; D remains ambiguous. The clonotype originates from a boy in the first two years of life who had a stem cell transplant for SCID, so the T cells may come from the graft donor. The material was PBMCs, mostly from graft donor cells, obtained 360 days after TCRalphabeta/CD19-depleted stem cell transplant. CDR3 residues: CASSRSGSGANVLTF. The CDR3 coding sequence is TGTGCCAGCAGCCGATCAGGCTCTGGGGCCAACGTCCTGACTTTC.